Each of the 21 T cell receptor beta chains below was sequenced from the same sample in a study of cytomegalovirus exposure and HLA in healthy donors. PCR was performed using 60 Vbeta and 13 Jbeta primers. Sequenced by immunoSEQ multiplex PCR; TCRdb stores in-frame clones only, minus some. Of about 100,000 clones listed, 81% are singletons. The source material was PBMCs. These receptors were collected from a man aged 35 to 55 in good health and CMV-seropositive.

The chain uses TRBV10-1 and TRBJ2-7; D possibly corresponds to TRBD2 (6 bases). The CDR3 spans 15 residues. V lost 6 bases, J lost 3 bases, and 18 bases lay in between. CDR1 and CDR2 (germline): WNHNN, SYGVQD (reference sequence). The CDR3 sequence is CASSATGTAIYEQYF. CDR3 coding DNA: TGCGCCAGCAGCGCCACCGGGACTGCGATCTACGAGCAGTACTTC.

The rearrangement links TRBV27 to TRBJ1-2; the D is unclear. V was clipped by 6 bases and J by 2 bases, with 13 bases between them. The CDR3 is 14 residues long. Germline CDR1 reads MNHEY; CDR2 reads SMNVEV (reference sequence). Here the CDR3 reads CASRPSGLNYGYTF. The CDR3 bases are TGTGCCAGCAGGCCAAGCGGCCTCAACTATGGCTACACCTTC.

The chain employs TRBV5-1 and TRBJ1-2; maybe TRBD1 (5 bases). V shed 4 bases and J shed 5 bases, with 15 bases lying between them. Germline CDR1 reads SGHRS; CDR2 reads YFSETQ. The CDR3 contains 14 residues. The CDR3 region has the DNA TGCGCCAGCAGCGAACCAGGGATTGGGTATGGCTACACCTTC. Amino acid sequence: CASSEPGIGYGYTF.

The CDR3 region is CASSTGSAYGYTF. Here the CDR3 DNA reads TGTGCCAGTAGTACCGGGTCCGCCTATGGCTACACCTTC. This chain uses TRBV19 with TRBJ1-2, with D unresolved. CDR1 is LNHDA and CDR2 is SQIVND in the germline V gene (reference sequence). Trimming removed 4 bases from V and 4 bases from J, with 10 bases in between. There are 13 residues in the CDR3.

The chain recombines TRBV30 with TRBJ1-4; D remains ambiguous. Germline V gene lookup returns CDR1 GTSNPN and CDR2 SVGIG (reference sequence). CDR3 size: 14 residues. The V and J ends lost 2 bases and 0 bases respectively, with 7 bases between them. This chain's CDR3 is CAWSNSATNEKLFF. Here the CDR3 DNA reads TGTGCCTGGAGTAATAGTGCAACTAATGAAAAACTGTTTTTT.

CDR3 loop: CSGGGDRVGYTF. The CDR3 DNA is TGCAGCGGGGGAGGGGACAGGGTTGGCTACACCTTC. The gene calls are TRBV29-1 and TRBJ1-2, with 9 bases identical to TRBD1. Germline-derived CDR1 and CDR2 are SQVTM and ANQGSEA. Trimming removed 7 bases from V and 7 bases from J; junction bases left unmatched: 7. This CDR3 is built from 12 residues.

The rearrangement joins TRBV2 to TRBJ1-2; D is unclear. Trimming stripped 8 bases from V and 3 bases from J, with 7 bases between. The CDR3 contains 11 residues. Per the germline V gene, CDR1 is SNHLY and CDR2 is FYNNEI. CDR3 bases: TGTGCCAGCGCAGAGGACTATGGCTACACCTTC. Amino acid sequence: CASAEDYGYTF.

The chain joins TRBV30 to TRBJ1-2; D is uncertain. The CDR3 has 13 amino acids. From germline, CDR1 is GTSNPN and CDR2 SVGIG (reference sequence). Trimming took off 0 bases at V and 8 bases at J, with 13 bases between the two ends. Here the CDR3 reads CAWSVWAGVGYTF. CDR3 DNA sequence: TGTGCCTGGAGTGTATGGGCCGGCGTCGGCTACACCTTC.

The chain joins TRBV7-9 to TRBJ2-6; maybe TRBD1 (6 bases). V was trimmed by 1 base and J by 0 bases, leaving 13 bases between them. CDR1 and CDR2 from the germline V gene are SEHNR and FQNEAQ (reference sequence). The CDR3 totals 18 residues. The CDR3 loop reads CASSLGATGFSGANVLTF. The CDR3 region has the DNA TGTGCCAGCAGCTTAGGGGCAACAGGGTTCTCTGGGGCCAACGTCCTGACTTTC. Full variable domain (missing parts from reference TRBV7-9 and TRBJ2-6): DTGVSQNPRHKITKRGQNVTFRCDPISEHNRLYWYRQTLGQGPEFLTYFQNEAQLEKSRLLSDRFSAERPKGSFSTLEIQRTEQGDSAMYLCASSLGATGFSGANVLTFGAGSRLTVL.

Here the CDR3 DNA reads TGTGCCAGCAGCTTGGAGGGCGGGAGGGCCGTCGAGCAGTACTTC. Protein sequence: CASSLEGGRAVEQYF. This chain links TRBV5-8 with TRBJ2-7, with TRBD2 matching over 9 bases. V shed 0 bases, J shed 6 bases, and the junction held 7 bases outside the gene matches. The germline gives CDR1 SGHTS, CDR2 YDEGEE. CDR3 length: 15 residues.

The chain joins TRBV5-1 to TRBJ2-1, with TRBD1 identical over 7 bases. Trimming at V came to 4 bases and at J to 8 bases, leaving 6 bases not matched to a gene. The V gene's germline CDR1 is SGHRS and CDR2 YFSETQ. This CDR3 comprises 13 residues. CDR3 coding DNA: TGCGCCAGCAGCCCACAGGGGTTACATGAGCAGTTCTTC. Amino acid sequence: CASSPQGLHEQFF.

V is TRBV5-6 and J is TRBJ1-2; TRBD1 agrees at 8 bases. The CDR3 loop spans 13 amino acids. V lost 4 bases, J lost 3 bases, and 2 bases stayed unmatched. Germline-derived CDR1 and CDR2 are SGHDT and YYEEEE. DNA for the CDR3: TGTGCCAGCAGCCCGGACAGGGACTATGGCTACACCTTC. Protein sequence: CASSPDRDYGYTF.

This clone has just one count. The V call is TRBV19, the J call TRBJ1-2; D unclear. The CDR3 runs to 13 residues. Germline V gives CDR1 LNHDA, CDR2 SQIVND (reference sequence). V was shortened by 6 bases and J by 8 bases, with 16 bases between the two germline ends. CDR3 DNA: TGTGCCAGTAGATGGGCGACGCTATTGGGCTACACCTTC. Protein: CASRWATLLGYTF.

This rearrangement joins TRBV5-4 to TRBJ2-5; 14 bases are a match to TRBD2. In germline, CDR1 is SGHNT, CDR2 YYREEE (reference sequence). Losses at the gene ends were 4 bases for V and 4 bases for J; bases not matched to a gene: 9. There are 17 residues in the CDR3. The CDR3 loop is CASSAGTSGRGAETQYF. For the CDR3, the DNA is TGTGCCAGCAGCGCCGGGACTAGCGGGAGAGGGGCAGAGACCCAGTACTTC.

This clone is a singleton in its sample. This sequence joins TRBV27 and TRBJ2-5; 8 bases agree with TRBD1. Gene TRBJ2-7 matches the end of the DNA better, so the J call may be wrong. Germline V gene sequence: CDR1 MNHEY, CDR2 SMNVEV (reference sequence). The CDR3 is 13 residues long. The CDR3 coding sequence is TGTGCCAGCAGCTTACAGGGGGAAGACGAGCAGTACTTC. It encodes CASSLQGEDEQYF.

This chain joins TRBV5-5 and TRBJ2-3; 7 bases fit TRBD1. The CDR3 is 14 amino acids. The germline V gene has CDR1 SGHKS and CDR2 YYEKEE (reference sequence). V shed 4 bases and J 4 bases; nucleotides not matched to a gene: 6. The CDR3 DNA sequence: TGTGCCAGCAGCCTACAGGGGCGGCCAGATACGCAGTATTTT. Its translation is CASSLQGRPDTQYF.

This clone was detected only a few times. V and J are TRBV5-6 and TRBJ1-1; a weak D match, TRBD1 (5 bases). The CDR3 is 13 residues long. From germline, CDR1 is SGHDT and CDR2 YYEEEE. The V and J ends lost 6 bases and 4 bases respectively, with 13 bases between them. The CDR3 region is CASTLGGTTEAFF. CDR3 nucleotides: TGTGCCAGCACGCTTGGAGGGACCACTGAAGCTTTCTTT.

This rearrangement joins TRBV6-6 to TRBJ1-1; no reliable D call. Germline assignment: CDR1 MNHNY and CDR2 SVGAGI (reference sequence). Trimming removed 0 bases from V and 5 bases from J, with 4 bases in between. This CDR3 is 12 amino acids long. Here the CDR3 DNA reads TGTGCCAGCAGTTACTCTCTGACTGAAGCTTTCTTT. Encoded protein: CASSYSLTEAFF.

The chain links TRBV10-3 to TRBJ2-5; perhaps TRBD1 as D (7 bases). This CDR3 spans 16 amino acids. Germline V lookup: CDR1 ENHRY, CDR2 SYGVKD. The V end was cut by 0 bases, the J end by 0 bases, with 11 bases between. The CDR3 loop reads CAISESSGGNQETQYF. The DNA of the CDR3 is TGTGCCATCAGTGAGTCGTCAGGGGGGAACCAAGAGACCCAGTACTTC.

This clone appeared once. This chain joins TRBV5-1 and TRBJ2-3; tentative D call: TRBD2 (6 bases). Deletions cut 7 bases from V and 2 bases from J, with 20 bases between. Germline V lookup: CDR1 SGHRS, CDR2 YFSETQ. The CDR3 extends over 16 amino acids. CDR3 coding DNA: TGCGCCAGCTCTAGTGGGGCTTCGGGAGCCACAGATACGCAGTATTTT. Its protein is CASSSGASGATDTQYF.

The chain carries TRBV5-1 and TRBJ2-1, with 11 bases fitting TRBD2. The CDR3 covers 15 residues. The junction had 2 bases not matched to a gene; V was cut back by 3 bases and J by 3 bases. Germline V CDR1 and CDR2: SGHRS, YFSETQ. CDR3 nucleotides: TGCGCCAGCAGCTCTGGGACTAGCGGCTACAATGAGCAGTTCTTC. It encodes CASSSGTSGYNEQFF.